The T cell receptor beta chain described here comes from a study of OX40 agonist ivuxolimab in advanced cancers. Germline CDR1 LNHDA, CDR2 SQIVND (reference sequence). CDR3 length: 14 amino acids. V was clipped by 8 bases and J by 9 bases; unmatched bases: 12. The assay was immunoSEQ multiplex PCR, and TCRdb's table has in-frame clones only and misses some. This table has over 80,000 clones, more than 75% appearing once. The rearrangement joins TRBV19 to TRBJ2-1, with 8 bases lining up with TRBD1. Here the sequenced sample was CD4+ or CD8+ T cells sorted from blood, taken in a trial of the OX40 agonist ivuxolimab. This TCR derives from an adult with an advanced solid tumor such as melanoma, head and neck, liver or kidney cancer. CDR3 region: CASGVQGALGEQFF. The CDR3 DNA is TGTGCCAGTGGCGTTCAGGGGGCGTTGGGTGAGCAGTTCTTC.